This T cell receptor beta chain was sequenced during a study of cytomegalovirus exposure and HLA in healthy donors. As for the study in general: A later analysis reported the approximately 120 validation repertoires used the same platform as the roughly 700 first-cohort repertoires.

General study points: First-cohort TCR clusters tended to co-occur in the approximately 110 validation repertoires, a later analysis found. It was reported that the classifier diagnosed cytomegalovirus status with high specificity and sensitivity in both the original and validation cohorts.

The sample holds one count of this clone. The target antigen is unknown. The table came from immunoSEQ multiplex PCR; TCRdb's copy has only in-frame clones and leaves some out. The table has under 95,000 clones, 94% seen once. Sequencing used PBMCs. The sequence was collected from a young woman in good health and CMV-seronegative.

CDR3 in DNA: TGCAGCTTCGGGTACAGGGGGCACAATGAGCAGTTCTTC. Its translation is CSFGYRGHNEQFF. This chain links TRBV29-1 with TRBJ2-1, with 9 bases lining up with TRBD1. V dropped 8 bases and J dropped 5; count of bases not matched to a gene: 7. Germline V gene lookup returns CDR1 SQVTM and CDR2 ANQGSEA. The CDR3 contains 13 residues.